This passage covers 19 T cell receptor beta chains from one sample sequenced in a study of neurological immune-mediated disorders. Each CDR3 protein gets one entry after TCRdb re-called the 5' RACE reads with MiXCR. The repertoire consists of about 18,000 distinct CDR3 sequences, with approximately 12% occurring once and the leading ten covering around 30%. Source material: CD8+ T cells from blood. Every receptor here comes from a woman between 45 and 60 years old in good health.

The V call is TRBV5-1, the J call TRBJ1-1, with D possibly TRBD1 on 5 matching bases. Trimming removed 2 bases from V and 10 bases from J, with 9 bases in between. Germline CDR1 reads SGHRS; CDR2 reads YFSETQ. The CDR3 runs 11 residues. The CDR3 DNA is TGCGCCAGCAGCTTCGCAGGGAGAGCTTTCTTT. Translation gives CASSFAGRAFF. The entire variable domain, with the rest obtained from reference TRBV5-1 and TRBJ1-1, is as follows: KAGVTQTPRYLIKTRGQQVTLSCSPISGHRSVSWYQQTPGQGLQFLFEYFSETQRNKGNFPGRFSGRQFSNSRSEMNVSTLELGDSALYLCASSFAGRAFFGQGTRLTVV.

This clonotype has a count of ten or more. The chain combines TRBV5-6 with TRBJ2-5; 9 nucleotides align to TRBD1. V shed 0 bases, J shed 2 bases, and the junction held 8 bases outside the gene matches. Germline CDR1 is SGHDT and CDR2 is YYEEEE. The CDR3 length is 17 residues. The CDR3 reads CASSLEGGDRVQETQYF. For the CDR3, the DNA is TGTGCCAGCAGCTTGGAGGGTGGGGACAGGGTTCAAGAGACCCAGTACTTC. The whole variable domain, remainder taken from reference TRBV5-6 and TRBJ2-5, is DAGVTQSPTHLIKTRGQQVTLRCSPKSGHDTVSWYQQALGQGPQFIFQYYEEEERQRGNFPDRFSGHQFPNYSSELNVNALLLGDSALYLCASSLEGGDRVQETQYFGPGTRLLVL.

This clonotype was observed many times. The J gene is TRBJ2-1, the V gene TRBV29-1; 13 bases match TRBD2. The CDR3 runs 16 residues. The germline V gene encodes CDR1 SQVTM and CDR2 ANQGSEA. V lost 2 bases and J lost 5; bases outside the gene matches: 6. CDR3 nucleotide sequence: TGCAGCGTTGAATGGACTAGCGGGAGTCTCCACAATGAGCAGTTCTTC. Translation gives CSVEWTSGSLHNEQFF.

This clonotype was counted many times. CDR3 amino acids: CASSGTGGTDTQYF. In DNA, the CDR3 is TGTGCCAGCAGCGGGACAGGGGGCACAGATACGCAGTATTTT. The rearrangement joins TRBV6-5 to TRBJ2-3; 10 bases line up with TRBD1. V lost 6 bases and J lost 1; bases outside the gene matches: 1. CDR1 and CDR2 from the germline V gene are MNHEY and SVGAGI. The length of the CDR3 is 14 residues.

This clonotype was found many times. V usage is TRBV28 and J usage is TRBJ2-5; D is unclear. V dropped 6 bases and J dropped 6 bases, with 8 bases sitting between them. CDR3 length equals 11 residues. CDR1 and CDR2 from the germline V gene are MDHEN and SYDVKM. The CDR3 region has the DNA TGTGCCAGCAGCCCCCGGCAGACCCAGTACTTC. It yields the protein CASSPRQTQYF.

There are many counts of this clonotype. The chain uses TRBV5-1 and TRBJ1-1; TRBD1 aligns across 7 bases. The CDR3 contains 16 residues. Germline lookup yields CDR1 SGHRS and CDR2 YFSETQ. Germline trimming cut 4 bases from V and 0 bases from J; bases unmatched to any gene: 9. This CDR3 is CASSPVTGDVNTEAFF. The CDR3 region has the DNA TGCGCCAGCAGCCCCGTTACAGGGGACGTGAACACTGAAGCTTTCTTT.

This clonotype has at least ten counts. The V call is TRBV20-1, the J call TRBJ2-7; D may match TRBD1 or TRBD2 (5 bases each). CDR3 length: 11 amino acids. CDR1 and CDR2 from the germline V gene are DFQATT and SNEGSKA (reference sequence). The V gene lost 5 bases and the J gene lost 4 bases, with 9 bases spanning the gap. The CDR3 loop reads CSARDGYEQYF. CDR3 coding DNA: TGCAGTGCTCGGGACGGTTACGAGCAGTACTTC.

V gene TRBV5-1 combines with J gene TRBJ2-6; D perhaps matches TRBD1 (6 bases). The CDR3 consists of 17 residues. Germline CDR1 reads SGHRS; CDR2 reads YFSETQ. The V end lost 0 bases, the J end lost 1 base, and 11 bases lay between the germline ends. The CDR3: CASSLDATGSGANVLTF. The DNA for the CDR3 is TGCGCCAGCAGCTTGGACGCCACAGGGTCTGGGGCCAACGTCCTGACTTTC.

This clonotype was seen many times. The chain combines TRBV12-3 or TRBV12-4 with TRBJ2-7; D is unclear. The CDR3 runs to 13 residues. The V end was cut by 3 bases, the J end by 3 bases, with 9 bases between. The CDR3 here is CASSFAPDYEQYF. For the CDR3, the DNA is TGTGCCAGCAGTTTTGCCCCGGACTACGAGCAGTACTTC.

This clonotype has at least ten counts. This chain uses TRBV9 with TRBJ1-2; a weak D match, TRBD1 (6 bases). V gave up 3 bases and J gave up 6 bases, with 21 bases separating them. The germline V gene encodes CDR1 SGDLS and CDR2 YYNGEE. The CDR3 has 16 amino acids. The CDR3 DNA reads TGTGCCAGCAGCGAAGGGGGTAACGAACGGGGCAATGGCTACACCTTC. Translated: CASSEGGNERGNGYTF. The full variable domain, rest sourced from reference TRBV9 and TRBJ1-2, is DSGVTQTPKHLITATGQRVTLRCSPRSGDLSVYWYQQSLDQGLQFLIQYYNGEERAKGNILERFSAQQFPDLHSELNLSSLELGDSALYFCASSEGGNERGNGYTFGSGTRLTVV.

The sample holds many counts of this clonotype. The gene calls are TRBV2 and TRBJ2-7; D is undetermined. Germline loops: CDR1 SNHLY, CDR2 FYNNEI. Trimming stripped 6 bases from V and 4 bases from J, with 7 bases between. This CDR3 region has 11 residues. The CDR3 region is CASRNFYEQYF. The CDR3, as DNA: TGTGCCAGCAGGAACTTTTACGAGCAGTACTTC.

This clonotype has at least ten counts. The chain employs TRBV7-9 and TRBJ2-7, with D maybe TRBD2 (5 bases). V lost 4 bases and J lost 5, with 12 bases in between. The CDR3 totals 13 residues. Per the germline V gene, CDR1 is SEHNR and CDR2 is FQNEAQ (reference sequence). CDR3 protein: CASSSTGSHEQYF. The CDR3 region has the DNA TGTGCCAGCAGCTCAACGGGGTCCCACGAGCAGTACTTC.

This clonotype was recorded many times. The CDR3 region is CASSQSQESSYEQYF. The DNA of the CDR3 is TGCGCCAGCAGCCAGAGTCAGGAGAGCTCCTACGAGCAGTACTTC. The chain has TRBV4-3 and TRBJ2-7; no firm D call. Germline V gene lookup returns CDR1 LGHNA and CDR2 YSLEER. Trimming took 3 bases from V and 0 from J, leaving 12 bases between them. The CDR3 has 15 residues.

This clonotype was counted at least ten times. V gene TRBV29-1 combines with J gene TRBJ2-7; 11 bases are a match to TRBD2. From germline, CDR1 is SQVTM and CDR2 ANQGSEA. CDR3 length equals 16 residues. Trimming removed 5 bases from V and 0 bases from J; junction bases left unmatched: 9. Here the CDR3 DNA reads TGCAGCGTTCTTGGGGTAGCGGGAGGGACCTCCTACGAGCAGTACTTC. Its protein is CSVLGVAGGTSYEQYF.

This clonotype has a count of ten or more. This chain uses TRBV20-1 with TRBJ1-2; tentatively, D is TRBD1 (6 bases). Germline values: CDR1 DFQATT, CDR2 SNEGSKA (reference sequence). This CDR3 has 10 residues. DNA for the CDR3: TGCGGGAACGGACAGTATGGCTACACCTTC. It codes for CGNGQYGYTF.

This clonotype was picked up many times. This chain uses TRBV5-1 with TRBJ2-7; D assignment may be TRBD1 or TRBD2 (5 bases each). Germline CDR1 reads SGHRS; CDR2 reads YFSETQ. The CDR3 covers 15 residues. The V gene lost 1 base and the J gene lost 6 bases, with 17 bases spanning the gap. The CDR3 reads CASSLYRGVRAEQYF. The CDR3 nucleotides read TGCGCCAGCAGCTTGTATAGGGGAGTTCGCGCCGAGCAGTACTTC.

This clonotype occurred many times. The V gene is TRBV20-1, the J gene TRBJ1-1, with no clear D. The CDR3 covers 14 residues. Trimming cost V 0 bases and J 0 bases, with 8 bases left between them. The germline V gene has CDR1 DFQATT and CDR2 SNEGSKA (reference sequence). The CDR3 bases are TGCAGTGCTAGAGATAAGGGCATGAACACTGAAGCTTTCTTT. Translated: CSARDKGMNTEAFF.

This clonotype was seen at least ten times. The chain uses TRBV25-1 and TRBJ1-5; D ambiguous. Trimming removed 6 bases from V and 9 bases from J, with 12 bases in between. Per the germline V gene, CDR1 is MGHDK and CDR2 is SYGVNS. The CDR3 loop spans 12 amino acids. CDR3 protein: CASRNGWGPQHF. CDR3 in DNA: TGTGCCAGCAGAAACGGCTGGGGGCCCCAGCATTTT.

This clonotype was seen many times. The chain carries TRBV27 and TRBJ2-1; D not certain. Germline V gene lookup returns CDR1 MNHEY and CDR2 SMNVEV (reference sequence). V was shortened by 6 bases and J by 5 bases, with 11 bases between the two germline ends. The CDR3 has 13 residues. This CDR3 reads CASSFGGDNEQFF. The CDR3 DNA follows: TGTGCCAGCAGCTTCGGTGGGGACAATGAGCAGTTCTTC.